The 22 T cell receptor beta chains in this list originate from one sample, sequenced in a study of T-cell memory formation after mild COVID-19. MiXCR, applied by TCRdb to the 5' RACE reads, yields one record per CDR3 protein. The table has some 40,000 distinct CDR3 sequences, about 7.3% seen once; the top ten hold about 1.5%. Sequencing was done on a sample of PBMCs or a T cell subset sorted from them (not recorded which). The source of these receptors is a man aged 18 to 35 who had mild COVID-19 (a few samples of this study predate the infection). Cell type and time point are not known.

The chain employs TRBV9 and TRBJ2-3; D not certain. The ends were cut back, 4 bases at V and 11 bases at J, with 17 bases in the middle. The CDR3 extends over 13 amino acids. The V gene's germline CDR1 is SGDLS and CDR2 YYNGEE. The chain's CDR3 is CASSPTMLTRQYF. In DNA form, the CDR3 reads TGTGCCAGCAGCCCCACAATGTTAACGCGGCAGTATTTT.

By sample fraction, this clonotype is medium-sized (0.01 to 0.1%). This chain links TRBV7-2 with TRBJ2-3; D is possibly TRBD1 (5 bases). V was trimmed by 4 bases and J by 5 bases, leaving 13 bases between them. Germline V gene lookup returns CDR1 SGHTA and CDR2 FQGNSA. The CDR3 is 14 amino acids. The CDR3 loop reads CASSSTRVGDTQYF. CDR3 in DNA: TGTGCCAGCAGCTCGACCAGGGTCGGAGATACGCAGTATTTT.

This CDR3 is CASSFQDNQPQHF. In DNA, the CDR3 is TGTGCCAGCAGTTTCCAGGACAATCAGCCCCAGCATTTT. This chain uses TRBV6-2 or TRBV6-3 with TRBJ1-5; D unresolved. Per the germline V gene, CDR1 is MNHEY and CDR2 is SVGEGT. Trimming took off 4 bases at V and 3 bases at J, with 7 bases between the two ends. This CDR3 is 13 amino acids long.

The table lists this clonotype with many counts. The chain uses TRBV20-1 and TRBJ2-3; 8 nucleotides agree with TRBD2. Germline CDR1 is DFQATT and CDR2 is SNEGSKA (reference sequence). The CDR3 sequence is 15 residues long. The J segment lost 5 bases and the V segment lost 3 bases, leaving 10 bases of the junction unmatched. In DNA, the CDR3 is TGCAGTGCTAGTATGCCGGGGGGGCCAGGAGATACGCAGTATTTT. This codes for CSASMPGGPGDTQYF.

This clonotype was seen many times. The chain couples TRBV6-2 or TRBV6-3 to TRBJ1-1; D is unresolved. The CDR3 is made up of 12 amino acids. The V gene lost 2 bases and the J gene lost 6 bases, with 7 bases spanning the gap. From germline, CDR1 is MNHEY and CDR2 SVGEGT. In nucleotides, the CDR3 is TGTGCCAGCAGTTACCTGGGTCCTGAAGCTTTCTTT. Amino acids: CASSYLGPEAFF.

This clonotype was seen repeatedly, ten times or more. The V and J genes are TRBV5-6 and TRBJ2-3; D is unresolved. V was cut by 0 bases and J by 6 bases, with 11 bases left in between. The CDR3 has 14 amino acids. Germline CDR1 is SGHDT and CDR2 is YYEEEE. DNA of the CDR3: TGTGCCAGCAGCTTGGGATCTGGTTGGGATACGCAGTATTTT. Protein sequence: CASSLGSGWDTQYF.

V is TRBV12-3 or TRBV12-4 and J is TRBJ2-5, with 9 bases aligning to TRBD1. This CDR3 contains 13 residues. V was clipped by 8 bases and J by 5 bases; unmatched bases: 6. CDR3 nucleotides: TGTGCCAGCCGAGTCGACAGGGGGGAGACCCAGTACTTC. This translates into CASRVDRGETQYF.

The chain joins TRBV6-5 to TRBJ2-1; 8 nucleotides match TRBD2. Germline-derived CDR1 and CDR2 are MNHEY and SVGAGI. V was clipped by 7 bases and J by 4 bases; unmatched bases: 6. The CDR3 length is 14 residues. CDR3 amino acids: CASKTGLGYNEQFF. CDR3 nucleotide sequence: TGTGCCAGCAAAACGGGACTAGGGTACAATGAGCAGTTCTTC.

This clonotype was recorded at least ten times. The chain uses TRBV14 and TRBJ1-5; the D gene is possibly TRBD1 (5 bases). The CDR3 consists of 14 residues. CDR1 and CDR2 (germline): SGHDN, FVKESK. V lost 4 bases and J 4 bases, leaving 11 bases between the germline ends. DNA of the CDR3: TGTGCCAGCAGCCCGTCGGGGGTTAATCAGCCCCAGCATTTT. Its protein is CASSPSGVNQPQHF.

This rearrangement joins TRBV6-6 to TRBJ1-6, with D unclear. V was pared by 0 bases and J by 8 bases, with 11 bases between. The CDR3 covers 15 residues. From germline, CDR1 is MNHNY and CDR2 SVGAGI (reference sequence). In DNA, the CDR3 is TGTGCCAGCAGTTACTCGCTAAGGGAAGATTCACCCCTCCACTTT. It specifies CASSYSLREDSPLHF.

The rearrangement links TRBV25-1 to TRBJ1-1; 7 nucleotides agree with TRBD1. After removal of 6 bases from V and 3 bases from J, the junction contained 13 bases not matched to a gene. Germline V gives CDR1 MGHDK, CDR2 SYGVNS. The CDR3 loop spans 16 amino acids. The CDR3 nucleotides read TGTGCCAGCAGCGAGCCCCCGGGCAGGGGGGACACTGAAGCTTTCTTT. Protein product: CASSEPPGRGDTEAFF. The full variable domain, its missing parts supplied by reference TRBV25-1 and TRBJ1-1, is EADIYQTPRYLVIGTGKKITLECSQTMGHDKMYWYQQDPGMELHLIHYSYGVNSTEKGDLSSESTVSRIRTEHFPLTLESARPSHTSQYLCASSEPPGRGDTEAFFGQGTRLTVV.

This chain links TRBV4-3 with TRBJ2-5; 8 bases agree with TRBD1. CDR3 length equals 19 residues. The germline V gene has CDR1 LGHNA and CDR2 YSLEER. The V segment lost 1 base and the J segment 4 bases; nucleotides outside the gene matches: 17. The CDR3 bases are TGCGCCAGCAGCCAAGCAATAATAGGGACAGGTTTGATAGCAGAGACCCAGTACTTC. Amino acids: CASSQAIIGTGLIAETQYF.

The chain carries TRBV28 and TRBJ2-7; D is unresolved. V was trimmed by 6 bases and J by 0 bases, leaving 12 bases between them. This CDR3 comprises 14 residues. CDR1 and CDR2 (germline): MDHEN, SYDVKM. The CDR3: CASSDGRPSYEQYF. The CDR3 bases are TGTGCCAGCAGCGATGGAAGGCCCTCCTACGAGCAGTACTTC.

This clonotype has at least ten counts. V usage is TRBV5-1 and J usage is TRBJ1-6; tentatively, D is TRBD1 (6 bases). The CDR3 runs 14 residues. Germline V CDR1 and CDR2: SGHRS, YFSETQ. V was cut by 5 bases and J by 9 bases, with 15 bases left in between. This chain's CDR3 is CASSQGRVGSPLHF. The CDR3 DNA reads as TGCGCCAGCAGTCAGGGGCGAGTAGGTTCACCCCTCCACTTT.

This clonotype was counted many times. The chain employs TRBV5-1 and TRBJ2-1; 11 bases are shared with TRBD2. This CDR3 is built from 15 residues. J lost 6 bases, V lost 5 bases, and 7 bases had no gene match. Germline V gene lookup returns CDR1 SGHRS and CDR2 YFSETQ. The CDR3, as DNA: TGCGCCAGCAGTTTTCTTAGCGGGGGGGCCAATGAGCAGTTCTTC. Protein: CASSFLSGGANEQFF.

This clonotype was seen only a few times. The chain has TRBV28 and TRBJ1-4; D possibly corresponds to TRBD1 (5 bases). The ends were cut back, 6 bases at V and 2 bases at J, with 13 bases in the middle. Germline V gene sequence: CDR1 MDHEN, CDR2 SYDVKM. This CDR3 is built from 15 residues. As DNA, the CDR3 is TGTGCCAGCAGAGGGGCCAGGACGACTAATGAAAAACTGTTTTTT. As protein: CASRGARTTNEKLFF.

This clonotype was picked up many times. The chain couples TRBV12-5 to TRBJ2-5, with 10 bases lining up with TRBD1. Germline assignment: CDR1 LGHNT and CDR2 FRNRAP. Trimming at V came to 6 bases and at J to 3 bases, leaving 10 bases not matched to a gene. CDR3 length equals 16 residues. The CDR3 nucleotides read TGTGCTAGTGGCGTGGGGACAGGGGCTCCGGAAGAGACCCAGTACTTC. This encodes CASGVGTGAPEETQYF.

This chain's CDR3 is CASSQGDSSYEQYV. As DNA, the CDR3 is TGTGCCAGCAGCCAGGGGGACAGCTCCTACGAGCAGTACGTC. This chain uses TRBV7-2 with TRBJ2-7, with TRBD1 identical over 7 bases. In germline, CDR1 is SGHTA, CDR2 FQGNSA. With V trimmed by 5 bases and J by 0 bases, 4 bases remained unmatched. There are 14 residues in the CDR3.

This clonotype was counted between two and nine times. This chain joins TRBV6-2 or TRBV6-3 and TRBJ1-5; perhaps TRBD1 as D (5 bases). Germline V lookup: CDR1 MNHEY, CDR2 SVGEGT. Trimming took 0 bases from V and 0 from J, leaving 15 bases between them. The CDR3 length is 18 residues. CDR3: CASSYSSSAGASNQPQHF. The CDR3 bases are TGTGCCAGCAGTTACTCTTCGAGTGCCGGGGCTAGCAATCAGCCCCAGCATTTT.

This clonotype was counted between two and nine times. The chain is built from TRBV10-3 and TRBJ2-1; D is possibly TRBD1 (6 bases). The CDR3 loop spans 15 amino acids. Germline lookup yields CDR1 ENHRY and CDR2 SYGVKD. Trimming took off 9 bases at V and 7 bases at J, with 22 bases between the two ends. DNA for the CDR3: TGTGCCATTCAATTAGGGGGAGCCGGAGGTAATGAGCAGTTCTTC. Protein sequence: CAIQLGGAGGNEQFF.

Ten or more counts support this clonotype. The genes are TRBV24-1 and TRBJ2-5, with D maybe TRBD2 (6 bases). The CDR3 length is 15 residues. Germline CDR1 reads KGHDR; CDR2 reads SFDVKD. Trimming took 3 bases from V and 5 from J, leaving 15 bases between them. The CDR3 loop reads CATSDPGVGGETQYF. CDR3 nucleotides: TGTGCCACCAGTGATCCCGGGGTAGGAGGGGAGACCCAGTACTTC.

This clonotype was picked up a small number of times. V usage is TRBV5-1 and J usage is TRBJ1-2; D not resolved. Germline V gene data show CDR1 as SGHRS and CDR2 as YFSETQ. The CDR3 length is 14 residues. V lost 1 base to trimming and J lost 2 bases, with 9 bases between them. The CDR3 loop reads CASSLTRPNYGYTF. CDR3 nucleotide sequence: TGCGCCAGCAGCTTGACCAGGCCCAACTATGGCTACACCTTC.